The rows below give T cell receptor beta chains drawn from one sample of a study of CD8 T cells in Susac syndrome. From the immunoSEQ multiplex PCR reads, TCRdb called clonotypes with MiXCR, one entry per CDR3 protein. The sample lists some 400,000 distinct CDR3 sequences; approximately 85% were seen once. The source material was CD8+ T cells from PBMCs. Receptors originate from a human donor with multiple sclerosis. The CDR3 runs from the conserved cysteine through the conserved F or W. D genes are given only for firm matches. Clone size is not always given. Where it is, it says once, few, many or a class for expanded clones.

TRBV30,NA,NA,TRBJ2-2,TGTGCCTGGAGTGTACTAGGGAGTTTGGGAACCGGGGAGCTGTTTTTT,CAWSVLGSLGTGELFF
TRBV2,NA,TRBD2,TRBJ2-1,TGTGCCAGCAGTGATGAGGGACTAGCGGGAGGAAGGGATGAGCAGTTCTTC,CASSDEGLAGGRDEQFF
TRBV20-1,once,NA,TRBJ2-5,TGCAGTGCTGGGGCGGGTGAGACCCAGTACTTC,CSAGAGETQYF
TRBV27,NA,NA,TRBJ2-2,TGTGCCAGCAGCATTGACTTCCACAACACCGGGGAGCTGTTTTTT,CASSIDFHNTGELFF
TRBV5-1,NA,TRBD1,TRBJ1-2,TGCGCCAGAGGGACAGAAATGAACTATGGCTACACCTTC,CARGTEMNYGYTF
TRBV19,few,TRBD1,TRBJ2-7,TGTGCCAGTAGTAGCGGACAGGGATACTACGAGCAGTACTTC,CASSSGQGYYEQYF
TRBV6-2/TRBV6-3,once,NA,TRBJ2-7,TGTGCCAGCAGTTACTCGAGTTTATACGAGCAGTACTTC,CASSYSSLYEQYF
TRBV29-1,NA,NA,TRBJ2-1,TGCAGTTTCACCTACAATGAGCAGTTCTTC,CSFTYNEQFF
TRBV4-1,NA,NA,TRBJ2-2,TGCGCCAGCAGCCAAGTCCCGGGGTGGGATGACACCGGGGAGCTGTTTTTT,CASSQVPGWDDTGELFF
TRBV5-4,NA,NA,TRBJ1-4,TGTGCCAGCAGCTCAGCTACCGAGGAAGGGAAACTGTTTTTT,CASSSATEEGKLFF
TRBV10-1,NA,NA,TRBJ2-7,TGCGCCAGCAGTGATTCTCGGGGTTCCCCCTACGAGCAGTACTTC,CASSDSRGSPYEQYF
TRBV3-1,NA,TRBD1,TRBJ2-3,TGTGCCAGCAGCCAAGGGACAGGGTCTGAGGCAGATACGCAGTATTTT,CASSQGTGSEADTQYF
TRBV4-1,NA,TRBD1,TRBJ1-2,TGCGCCAGCAGCCATGAGGACAGGGGCTATGGCTACACCTTC,CASSHEDRGYGYTF
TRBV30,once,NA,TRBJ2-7,TGTGCCTGGAGTGTAGCCTCTAGCTCCTACGAGCAGTACTTC,CAWSVASSSYEQYF
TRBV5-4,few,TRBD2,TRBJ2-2,TGTGCCAGCAGCTTTTTGGGGGGGAGTACCGGGGAGCTGTTTTTT,CASSFLGGSTGELFF
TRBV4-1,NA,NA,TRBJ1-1,TGCGCCAGCAGCCAAGATATACCACAGGGCCTTACTGAAGCTTTCTTT,CASSQDIPQGLTEAFF
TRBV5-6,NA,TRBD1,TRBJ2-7,TGTGCCAGCACCGGGACAGGGGGACGGACGAGCTCCTACGAGCAGTACTTC,CASTGTGGRTSSYEQYF
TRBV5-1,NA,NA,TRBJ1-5,TGCGCCAGCAGCTTGTACGGGGATAGCAATCAGCCCCAGCATTTT,CASSLYGDSNQPQHF
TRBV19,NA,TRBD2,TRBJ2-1,TGTGCCAGTAGTATTGCCCTAGCGGGGGGGCCGGGAAATGAGCAGTTCTTC,CASSIALAGGPGNEQFF
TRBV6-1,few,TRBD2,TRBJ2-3,TGTGCCAGCAGTGAATGGACTAGCGGGATTGTCGGTACGCAGTATTTT,CASSEWTSGIVGTQYF
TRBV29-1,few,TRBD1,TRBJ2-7,TGCAGCGTTGATGGCGCGGGACAGGTCTACGAGCAGTACTTC,CSVDGAGQVYEQYF
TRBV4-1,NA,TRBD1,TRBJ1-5,TGCGCCAGCAGTCAAGAATACGAGACAGGGAATCAGCCCCAGCATTTT,CASSQEYETGNQPQHF
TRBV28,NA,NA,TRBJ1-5,TGTGCCAGCGCTACAGGGATCCGCCAGCCCCAGCATTTT,CASATGIRQPQHF
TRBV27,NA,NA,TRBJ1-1,TGTGCCAGCAGATTAATTATCGGGGGGGTCACTGAAGCTTTCTTT,CASRLIIGGVTEAFF
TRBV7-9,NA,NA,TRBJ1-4,TGTGCCAGCAGTCTCTCACAGCCTAATGAAAAACTGTTTTTT,CASSLSQPNEKLFF
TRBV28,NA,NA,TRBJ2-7,TGTGCCAGCACCTTGCTCGACGAGCAGTACTTC,CASTLLDEQYF
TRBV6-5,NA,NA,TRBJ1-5,TGTGCCAGCAGTTACGAGTTTAATCAGCCCCAGCATTTT,CASSYEFNQPQHF
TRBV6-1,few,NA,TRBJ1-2,TGTGCCAGCAGGAATGGGCAGATTCTTGGCTACACCTTC,CASRNGQILGYTF
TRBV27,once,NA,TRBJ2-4,TGTGCCAGCAGTTTATCTTTATCTGGGGGCAGAGAAGCCAAAAACATTCAGTACTTC,CASSLSLSGGREAKNIQYF
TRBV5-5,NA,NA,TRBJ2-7,TGTGCCAGCAGCTTGAGGGTGGCGATGGGGTTGGACGAGCAGTACTTC,CASSLRVAMGLDEQYF
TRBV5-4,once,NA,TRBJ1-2,TGTGCCAGCAGCTTAGTCCCGGGAGATGGCTACACCTTC,CASSLVPGDGYTF
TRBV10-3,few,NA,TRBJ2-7,TGTGCCATCAGTGAGTCCCTAGGTCGTTACGAGCAGTACTTC,CAISESLGRYEQYF
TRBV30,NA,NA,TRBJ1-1,TGTGCCTGGGCTACAGGACGAGGGAGCCCTGAAGCTTTCTTT,CAWATGRGSPEAFF
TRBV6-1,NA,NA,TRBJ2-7,TGTGCCAGCAGTGAAGTTGGGACGGCCTCCTACGAGCAGTACTTC,CASSEVGTASYEQYF
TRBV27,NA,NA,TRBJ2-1,TGTGCCAGCAGTTTCGGGGCTAGGTATGAGCAGTTCTTC,CASSFGARYEQFF
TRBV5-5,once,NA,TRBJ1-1,TGTGCCAGCAGCTTTTTACAGATTTACACTGAAGCTTTCTTT,CASSFLQIYTEAFF
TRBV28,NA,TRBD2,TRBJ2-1,TGTGCCAGCAGTTGGCTAGCGGGAGGGCCCCATGAGCAGTTCTTC,CASSWLAGGPHEQFF
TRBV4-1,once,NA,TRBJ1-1,TGCGCCAGCAGCCCCCTCCAACTCATGAACACTGAAGCTTTCTTT,CASSPLQLMNTEAFF
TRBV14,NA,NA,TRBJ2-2,TGTGCCAGCAGCCCCAGCCCACGGACAGAGACGAACACCGGGGAGCTGTTTTTT,CASSPSPRTETNTGELFF
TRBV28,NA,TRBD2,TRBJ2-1,TGTGCCAGCAGTTTTCGGACTAGCGGGAGATACAATGAGCAGTTCTTC,CASSFRTSGRYNEQFF
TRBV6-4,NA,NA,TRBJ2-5,TGTGCCAGCCCCGGACAGCGGCTACAGTTACACCAAGAGACCCAGTACTTC,CASPGQRLQLHQETQYF
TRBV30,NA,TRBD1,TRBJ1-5,TGTGCCTGGAGCACAGGGGTAGGGGATCAGCCCCAGCATTTT,CAWSTGVGDQPQHF